The 9 T cell receptor beta chains presented below share a single source sample, sequenced in a study of blood T cell repertoires in COVID-19. Profiling relied on immunoSEQ multiplex PCR, and the TCRdb table lists in-frame clones only, not all of them. The sample consists of under 300,000 clones, roughly 84% of them appearing once. The sequenced material came from peripheral blood. The receptor source for this set is a woman in her 40s who had recovered from COVID-19.

This sequence joins TRBV11-3 and TRBJ2-2, with D possibly matching TRBD2 (5 bases). From germline, CDR1 is SGHNT and CDR2 YENEEA. The CDR3 is made up of 14 amino acids. The V and J ends lost 5 bases and 6 bases respectively, with 13 bases between them. The CDR3 loop reads CASSPSRGSGELFF. CDR3 nucleotide sequence: TGTGCCAGCAGCCCATCCCGGGGTTCCGGGGAGCTGTTTTTT. Full variable domain (missing parts from reference TRBV11-3 and TRBJ2-2): EAGVVQSPRYKIIEKKQPVAFWCNPISGHNTLYWYLQNLGQGPELLIRYENEEAVDDSQLPKDRFSAERLKGVDSTLKIQPAELGDSAVYLCASSPSRGSGELFFGEGSRLTVL.

The chain couples TRBV5-6 to TRBJ2-7; 10 positions match TRBD1. V lost 7 bases to trimming and J lost 5 bases; unmatched junction nucleotides: 6. The CDR3 sequence is 13 residues long. The germline CDR1 and CDR2 sequences are SGHDT and YYEEEE. The CDR3 DNA follows: TGTGCCAGCGGAGACAGGGGGCATCACGAGCAGTACTTC. This codes for CASGDRGHHEQYF.

This CDR3 is CASRQGASNQPQHF. The CDR3 nucleotides are TGTGCCAGCAGGCAGGGGGCAAGCAATCAGCCCCAGCATTTT. The genes are TRBV6-5 and TRBJ1-5; 8 bases are shared with TRBD1. V shed 6 bases and J 1 base; nucleotides not matched to a gene: 2. The CDR3 is 14 residues long. CDR1 and CDR2 from the germline V gene are MNHEY and SVGAGI.

In its sample, this clone was seen a few times. The chain uses TRBV27 and TRBJ1-5; TRBD1 matches at 7 bases. Germline V gene sequence: CDR1 MNHEY, CDR2 SMNVEV (reference sequence). J lost 4 bases, V lost 8 bases, and 11 bases had no gene match. This CDR3 contains 15 residues. The CDR3: CASAPGQHPNQPQHF. The CDR3 region has the DNA TGTGCCAGCGCCCCGGGACAGCATCCAAATCAGCCCCAGCATTTT.

This chain links TRBV7-9 with TRBJ1-4; 9 bases fit TRBD1. The CDR3 runs 15 residues. After removal of 3 bases from V and 5 bases from J, the junction contained 4 bases not matched to a gene. Germline V gene lookup returns CDR1 SEHNR and CDR2 FQNEAQ (reference sequence). CDR3 amino acids: CASSLGTGWNEKLFF. CDR3 in DNA: TGTGCCAGCAGCTTGGGGACAGGGTGGAATGAAAAACTGTTTTTT. The full variable domain, in which reference TRBV7-9 and TRBJ1-4 provide the parts outside the CDR3, is DTGVSQNPRHKITKRGQNVTFRCDPISEHNRLYWYRQTLGQGPEFLTYFQNEAQLEKSRLLSDRFSAERPKGSFSTLEIQRTEQGDSAMYLCASSLGTGWNEKLFFGSGTQLSVL.

The gene calls are TRBV9 and TRBJ1-1; D may be TRBD1 (5 bases). Germline assignment: CDR1 SGDLS and CDR2 YYNGEE. The CDR3 has 13 amino acids. The V end was cut by 0 bases, the J end by 8 bases, with 11 bases between. The CDR3 bases are TGTGCCAGCAGCGTAGAAGGGACTGCGGAAGCTTTCTTT. Protein sequence: CASSVEGTAEAFF. Looking up the rest from reference TRBV9 and TRBJ1-1 gives the full variable domain: DSGVTQTPKHLITATGQRVTLRCSPRSGDLSVYWYQQSLDQGLQFLIQYYNGEERAKGNILERFSAQQFPDLHSELNLSSLELGDSALYFCASSVEGTAEAFFGQGTRLTVV.

The chain uses TRBV24-1 and TRBJ1-1; possibly TRBD1 for D (5 bases). The CDR3 length is 13 residues. Between the trimmed V and J ends, which lost 7 bases and 1 base, there was a span of 9 bases. CDR1 is KGHDR, CDR2 SFDVKD, per germline. CDR3 nucleotides: TGTGCCACCAGAAAGACAGCGAACACTGAAGCTTTCTTT. Its protein product is CATRKTANTEAFF.

The V and J genes are TRBV4-1 and TRBJ1-4, with unresolved D. The length of the CDR3 is 13 residues. V was shortened by 3 bases and J by 6 bases, with 8 bases between the two germline ends. Germline CDR1 and CDR2: MGHRA and YSYEKL. The CDR3 nucleotides are TGCGCCAGCAGCCAGGTCGGGGATGAAAAACTGTTTTTT. Translated: CASSQVGDEKLFF.

The chain links TRBV6-5 to TRBJ1-5; the D gene is possibly TRBD1 (6 bases). Trimming took 6 bases from V and 4 from J, leaving 10 bases between them. The germline CDR1 and CDR2 sequences are MNHEY and SVGAGI. The CDR3 runs 13 residues. The CDR3 loop is CASRIQGNQPQHF. For the CDR3, the DNA is TGTGCCAGCAGAATTCAGGGGAATCAGCCCCAGCATTTT.